The source of this T cell receptor beta chain is a study of prognosis after radiotherapy for stage I lung cancer. About the research overall: The patients included approximately 15 who had newly diagnosed primary stage I lung tumors, along with roughly 5 others who had oligometastatic NSCLC after their primary tumor had been surgically resected. In 3 to 5 fractions, radiotherapy was administered as SBRT with a biologically effective dose of at least 100 Gy.

Two-round multiplex PCR on genomic DNA was the method by which TCR beta CDR3 was amplified. First-round PCR employed TRBV- and TRBJ-specific primers for each gene. From the multiplex PCR reads, TCRdb called clonotypes with MiXCR, one entry per CDR3 protein. The sample has more than 15,000 distinct CDR3 sequences; around 40% are singletons. The germline V gene encodes CDR1 SGHVS and CDR2 FQNEAQ. V shed 4 bases and J 5 bases; nucleotides not matched to a gene: 6. The CDR3 extends over 15 amino acids. In its sample, this clonotype was seen a few times. The authors drew 4.5 to 7 milliliters of peripheral blood at each of two time points.

The receptor comes from a donor aged 50 or older with non-small cell lung cancer. The chain joins TRBV7-8 to TRBJ2-7, with 12 bases identical to TRBD1. Specimen: PBMCs, collected before or after stereotactic body radiation therapy (not recorded which). CDR3 loop: CASSSPGQGANEQYF. Written as DNA, the CDR3 is TGTGCCAGCAGCTCCCCGGGACAGGGGGCGAACGAGCAGTACTTC.